The present entry profiles one T cell receptor (beta chain) with its context. The CDR3 is 13 residues long. Trimming cost V 5 bases and J 6 bases; bases outside gene matches: 3. Looked up from germline, CDR1 is ENHRY and CDR2 is SYGVKD. These data come from a study of glioma-infiltrating T cells after dendritic cell vaccination. Time point specified: after dendritic cell vaccination, including at tumor progression/relapse. Measured with immunoSEQ multiplex PCR; TCRdb has only the in-frame clones, and not every one. The sample lists about 50,000 clones; 70% to 90% were seen once. The rearrangement links TRBV10-3 to TRBJ2-1, with TRBD2 matching 8 bases. Specimen: blood, collected after dendritic cell vaccination. The receptor comes from a human donor with glioblastoma. The CDR3 DNA reads as TGTGCCATCAGTAGTGCGGGAGGCAATGAGCAGTTCTTC. Translated, it gives CAISSAGGNEQFF.